Below, 5 T cell receptor beta chains from the same sample are listed, as sequenced in a study of STAT5B mutations in CD4+ large granular lymphocyte leukemia. Generated by immunoSEQ multiplex PCR, the TCRdb table keeps only in-frame clones and is missing some. The sample has 25,000 to 30,000 clones; about three quarters are singletons. Sequenced: CD4+ T cells from blood buffy coats. Receptor source: a human donor in good health.

The chain employs TRBV28 and TRBJ2-5, with D perhaps TRBD1 (6 bases). The CDR3 has 15 amino acids. V lost 5 bases, J lost 2 bases, and 15 bases lay in between. Germline V lookup: CDR1 MDHEN, CDR2 SYDVKM. The CDR3 loop reads CASSPRDTRQETQYF. CDR3 nucleotides: TGTGCCAGCAGTCCCCGGGACACTCGGCAAGAGACCCAGTACTTC.

This clone was picked up one time. No conserved phenylalanine or tryptophan ends this CDR3, so it is likely a read error. The chain joins TRBV6-5 to TRBJ2-7; 9 bases agree with TRBD1. The CDR3 loop spans 15 amino acids. Per the germline V gene, CDR1 is MNHEY and CDR2 is SVGAGI. The V gene end was trimmed by 0 bases and the J gene end by 1 base; junction bases not matched to a gene: 1. The DNA for the CDR3 is TGTGCCAGCAGTTACTCCGGGACAGGGTCCTACGAGCAGTACCTC. Translation gives CASSYSGTGSYEQYL.

The gene calls are TRBV5-1 and TRBJ2-7, with D unresolved. Per the germline V gene, CDR1 is SGHRS and CDR2 is YFSETQ. The V and J ends lost 3 bases and 4 bases respectively, with 8 bases between them. CDR3 length equals 12 residues. CDR3 amino acids: CASSYTPYEQYF. Written as DNA, the CDR3 is TGCGCCAGCAGCTACACCCCGTACGAGCAGTACTTC.

The rearrangement links TRBV5-1 to TRBJ2-1; D perhaps matches TRBD1 (5 bases). The V and J ends lost 0 bases and 7 bases respectively, with 5 bases between them. Germline values: CDR1 SGHRS, CDR2 YFSETQ. The CDR3 covers 12 residues. The CDR3 region is CASSLEGNEQFF. In DNA form, the CDR3 reads TGCGCCAGCAGCTTGGAGGGGAATGAGCAGTTCTTC.

This rearrangement joins TRBV11-1 to TRBJ2-1; 8 nucleotides line up with TRBD1. Germline lookup yields CDR1 SGHAT and CDR2 FQDESV (reference sequence). This CDR3 has 17 residues. The trim removed 5 bases at V and 4 bases at J, leaving 13 bases unmatched. The chain's CDR3 is CASSPQGAAAGYNEQFF. The CDR3 DNA reads TGTGCCAGCAGCCCGCAGGGGGCAGCGGCGGGGTACAATGAGCAGTTCTTC.